The 30 T cell receptor beta chains listed next were all sequenced from one sample in a study of T cells after yellow fever vaccination. TCRdb re-analysed the 5' RACE reads in MiXCR, keeping a single row per CDR3 protein. This table has 300,000 or so distinct CDR3 sequences, roughly 13% appearing once. Source: CD4+ T cells sorted from PBMCs, taken 45 days after the yellow fever booster vaccination. The source is a man aged 30-40 years who received the YFV17D yellow fever vaccine.

J is TRBJ2-7 and V is TRBV7-9; 7 bases match TRBD1. V lost 5 bases and J lost 5; bases outside the gene matches: 9. In germline, CDR1 is SEHNR, CDR2 FQNEAQ (reference sequence). This CDR3 has 14 amino acids. The CDR3 region is CASSTGRDSHEQYF. In DNA, the CDR3 is TGTGCCAGCAGCACCGGCCGGGACAGTCACGAGCAGTACTTC.

This clonotype was seen only once. It may be a read error: a sequence one base away is much more abundant. The rearrangement uses TRBV12-3 or TRBV12-4 and TRBJ1-1; no clear D. The CDR3 is 13 residues long. V lost 7 bases to trimming and J lost 3 bases, with 12 bases between them. The chain's CDR3 is CASKNVGHTEAFF. The CDR3 DNA reads TGTGCCAGCAAGAACGTCGGGCACACTGAAGCTTTCTTT.

This clonotype turned up a few times. The chain couples TRBV4-2 to TRBJ2-7, with D perhaps matching TRBD1 (5 bases). V was cut by 1 base and J by 6 bases, with 13 bases left in between. Germline V gene sequence: CDR1 LGHNA, CDR2 YNFKEQ. This CDR3 has 14 residues. The CDR3 spells CASSQAYQGSEQYF. The CDR3 nucleotides read TGTGCCAGCAGCCAAGCCTATCAGGGTAGCGAGCAGTACTTC.

The genes are TRBV20-1 and TRBJ2-2; the D call may be TRBD1 or TRBD2 (5 bases each). The CDR3 consists of 15 residues. Germline assignment: CDR1 DFQATT and CDR2 SNEGSKA (reference sequence). V was pared by 6 bases and J by 7 bases, with 21 bases between. For the CDR3, the DNA is TGCAGTGCCGAAGAGGGGCACCTATGGGGCGGGGAGCTGTTTTTT. Translating it yields CSAEEGHLWGGELFF.

This clonotype was detected only a few times. The CDR3 loop is CASLRQLAAYNEQFF. The CDR3 DNA reads TGTGCCAGCCTTAGGCAACTAGCGGCCTACAATGAGCAGTTCTTC. V is TRBV7-2 and J is TRBJ2-1, with 8 positions matching TRBD2. The V segment lost 8 bases and the J segment 2 bases; nucleotides outside the gene matches: 8. This CDR3 region has 15 residues. The germline V gene encodes CDR1 SGHTA and CDR2 FQGNSA. Using reference TRBV7-2 and TRBJ2-1 for the parts outside the CDR3, the full variable domain is GAGVSQSPSNKVTEKGKDVELRCDPISGHTALYWYRQSLGQGLEFLIYFQGNSAPDKSGLPSDRFSAERTGGSVSTLTIQRTQQEDSAVYLCASLRQLAAYNEQFFGPGTRLTVL.

This rearrangement joins TRBV7-2 to TRBJ2-2; 9 bases line up with TRBD2. From germline, CDR1 is SGHTA and CDR2 FQGNSA. Trimming took 6 bases from V and 7 from J; bases not matched to a gene: 12. The CDR3 is 16 amino acids. The CDR3 here is CASRLPSGKTLGELFF. The CDR3, as DNA: TGTGCCAGCAGGCTCCCTAGCGGGAAGACCCTCGGGGAGCTGTTTTTT. Filled out from reference TRBV7-2 and TRBJ2-2, the complete variable domain reads GAGVSQSPSNKVTEKGKDVELRCDPISGHTALYWYRQSLGQGLEFLIYFQGNSAPDKSGLPSDRFSAERTGGSVSTLTIQRTQQEDSAVYLCASRLPSGKTLGELFFGEGSRLTVL.

This sequence joins TRBV3-1 and TRBJ1-1, with D possibly being TRBD1 (5 bases). Trimming removed 5 bases at V and 10 bases at J, with 17 bases between. Germline CDR1 is LGHDT and CDR2 is YNNKEL (reference sequence). The CDR3 contains 13 residues. The CDR3 spells CASSIIGTEPAFF. CDR3 bases: TGTGCCAGCAGCATTATAGGGACCGAGCCAGCTTTCTTT.

On this clonotype itself: This clone may be a read error of a much larger clone one base away. The chain uses TRBV12-3 or TRBV12-4 and TRBJ2-5; 8 bases fit TRBD1. CDR3 length: 15 residues. Trimming removed 7 bases from V and 5 bases from J; junction bases left unmatched: 12. The CDR3 protein is CASIPTTGAVETQYF. The CDR3 region has the DNA TGTGCCAGCATCCCTACGACAGGGGCGGTGGAGACCCAGTACTTC.

The chain has TRBV12-3 or TRBV12-4 and TRBJ1-6; D is undetermined. V was trimmed by 2 bases and J by 9 bases, leaving 11 bases between them. The CDR3 totals 14 residues. CDR3 residues: CASSLMGLGSPLHF. The CDR3 DNA follows: TGTGCCAGCAGTTTAATGGGGTTGGGTTCACCCCTCCACTTT.

This clonotype was seen more than once but under ten times. This sequence joins TRBV21-1 and TRBJ2-7; the table's D call, TRBD1, has no DNA check behind it. TRBV21-1 is assigned pseudogene status. The CDR3 covers 15 residues. CDR3 residues: CASSNLTGGFYEQYF. Written as DNA, the CDR3 is TGTGCCAGCAGCAATTTGACAGGGGGCTTCTACGAGCAGTACTTC.

This clonotype was observed a handful of times. The chain uses TRBV5-1 and TRBJ1-1, with TRBD1 matching over 9 bases. The CDR3 is made up of 14 amino acids. V was clipped by 1 base and J by 6 bases; unmatched bases: 4. Germline CDR1 SGHRS, CDR2 YFSETQ. As DNA, the CDR3 is TGCGCCAGCAGCTTGTTGGGACAGGGAGCTGAAGCTTTCTTT. This gives the protein CASSLLGQGAEAFF.

The V gene is TRBV5-6, the J gene TRBJ2-7, with 8 bases fitting TRBD1. The CDR3 consists of 15 residues. Per germline, CDR1 SGHDT and CDR2 YYEEEE. The V gene end was trimmed by 3 bases and the J gene end by 0 bases; junction bases not matched to a gene: 5. CDR3 nucleotides: TGTGCCAGCAGCTCAGGACAGGGTGTCTCCTACGAGCAGTACTTC. It yields the protein CASSSGQGVSYEQYF. Filled out from reference TRBV5-6 and TRBJ2-7, the complete variable domain reads DAGVTQSPTHLIKTRGQQVTLRCSPKSGHDTVSWYQQALGQGPQFIFQYYEEEERQRGNFPDRFSGHQFPNYSSELNVNALLLGDSALYLCASSSGQGVSYEQYFGPGTRLTVT.

This clonotype was observed many times. V and J are TRBV12-3 or TRBV12-4 and TRBJ2-7; a possible D gene is TRBD1 (5 bases). The CDR3 loop spans 19 amino acids. V gave up 2 bases and J gave up 3 bases, with 26 bases separating them. The CDR3 protein is CASSLYRFSTSDKNYEQYF. The CDR3 nucleotides are TGTGCCAGCAGTTTATATCGGTTTAGTACCTCGGACAAGAACTACGAGCAGTACTTC.

This clonotype was detected a few times. The chain joins TRBV5-1 to TRBJ2-3, with D perhaps matching TRBD1 (6 bases). The ends were cut back, 4 bases at V and 5 bases at J, with 14 bases in the middle. Germline V CDR1 and CDR2: SGHRS, YFSETQ. The CDR3 runs 14 residues. The CDR3 region has the DNA TGCGCCAGCAGCACAGGGACAAGACTAGATACGCAGTATTTT. Amino acid sequence: CASSTGTRLDTQYF. The full variable domain, its missing parts supplied by reference TRBV5-1 and TRBJ2-3, is KAGVTQTPRYLIKTRGQQVTLSCSPISGHRSVSWYQQTPGQGLQFLFEYFSETQRNKGNFPGRFSGRQFSNSRSEMNVSTLELGDSALYLCASSTGTRLDTQYFGPGTRLTVL.

The chain has TRBV7-2 and TRBJ2-7; 7 nucleotides agree with TRBD1. The CDR3 has 16 amino acids. After removal of 6 bases from V and 4 bases from J, the junction contained 15 bases not matched to a gene. Per the germline V gene, CDR1 is SGHTA and CDR2 is FQGNSA. CDR3 bases: TGTGCCAGCAGTTCGGGCCTGACAGGGTTAGGGTACGAGCAGTACTTC. Amino acid sequence: CASSSGLTGLGYEQYF.

V usage is TRBV4-3 and J usage is TRBJ2-7, with 9 bases aligning to TRBD1. V dropped 5 bases and J dropped 3; count of bases not matched to a gene: 8. The CDR3 extends over 15 amino acids. CDR1 and CDR2 (germline): LGHNA, YSLEER. CDR3 in DNA: TGCGCCAGCAGCGCCCCGGGACAGGGAATCTACGAGCAGTACTTC. Its protein product is CASSAPGQGIYEQYF.

The chain employs TRBV20-1 and TRBJ2-1; TRBD2 matches at 12 bases. Trimming took 3 bases from V and 5 from J; bases not matched to a gene: 8. The CDR3 is made up of 16 amino acids. Germline-derived CDR1 and CDR2 are DFQATT and SNEGSKA (reference sequence). This CDR3 is CSARLTSGSQNNEQFF. For the CDR3, the DNA is TGCAGTGCTAGGCTGACTAGCGGGAGTCAAAACAATGAGCAGTTCTTC.

This clonotype came up a few times. The chain has TRBV5-6 and TRBJ2-7; 12 bases are shared with TRBD2. This CDR3 has 14 amino acids. CDR1 and CDR2 from the germline V gene are SGHDT and YYEEEE. Unmatched junction bases numbered 6, after V lost 4 bases and J lost 7 bases. CDR3 in DNA: TGTGCCAGCAGCCCGGGACTAGCGGGCTGGGAGCAGTACTTC. Translation: CASSPGLAGWEQYF.

This clonotype was observed a few times. The CDR3 region is CASRDTQWGSGFYEQYF. DNA of the CDR3: TGTGCCAGCAGGGATACTCAATGGGGGTCGGGGTTCTACGAGCAGTACTTC. The chain carries TRBV7-2 and TRBJ2-7, with D perhaps being TRBD1 or TRBD2 (5 bases each). Germline-derived CDR1 and CDR2 are SGHTA and FQGNSA. Trimming removed 6 bases from V and 3 bases from J, with 24 bases in between. The CDR3 has 17 amino acids. The full variable domain, its missing parts supplied by reference TRBV7-2 and TRBJ2-7, is GAGVSQSPSNKVTEKGKDVELRCDPISGHTALYWYRQSLGQGLEFLIYFQGNSAPDKSGLPSDRFSAERTGGSVSTLTIQRTQQEDSAVYLCASRDTQWGSGFYEQYFGPGTRLTVT.

This clonotype has just a few counts. V and J are TRBV2 and TRBJ2-5; D is possibly TRBD2 (6 bases). In germline, CDR1 is SNHLY, CDR2 FYNNEI. The CDR3 runs to 15 residues. Trimming removed 7 bases from V and 5 bases from J, with 20 bases in between. CDR3: CASNLGLAASETQYF. In DNA form, the CDR3 reads TGTGCCAGCAACTTGGGACTGGCCGCCAGTGAGACCCAGTACTTC. Full variable domain (missing parts from reference TRBV2 and TRBJ2-5): EPEVTQTPSHQVTQMGQEVILRCVPISNHLYFYWYRQILGQKVEFLVSFYNNEISEKSEIFDDQFSVERPDGSNFTLKIRSTKLEDSAMYFCASNLGLAASETQYFGPGTRLLVL.

This clonotype was detected only a few times. The rearrangement links TRBV24-1 to TRBJ2-3; 12 bases fit TRBD2. With 5 bases clipped from V and 0 bases from J, the junction kept 2 bases outside the gene matches. This CDR3 is 16 amino acids long. Germline V gives CDR1 KGHDR, CDR2 SFDVKD. The CDR3 loop reads CATSVGTSGSTDTQYF. CDR3 nucleotide sequence: TGTGCCACCAGTGTCGGGACTAGCGGGAGCACAGATACGCAGTATTTT.

The rearrangement joins TRBV20-1 to TRBJ2-1; D is unclear. The germline V and J ends were trimmed by 6 bases and 2 bases, with 17 bases remaining between them. CDR1 is DFQATT, CDR2 SNEGSKA, per germline (reference sequence). This CDR3 spans 15 amino acids. In nucleotides, the CDR3 is TGCAGTGCAGGCATCATGGGGAACACCTACAATGAGCAGTTCTTC. Its protein is CSAGIMGNTYNEQFF.

In this sample, this clonotype turned up a few times. This chain connects TRBV4-3 to TRBJ2-5, with D hard to call. The V gene's germline CDR1 is LGHNA and CDR2 YSLEER. Trimming stripped 6 bases from V and 5 bases from J, with 13 bases between. CDR3 size: 13 residues. DNA of the CDR3: TGCGCCAGCAGTGGCCGACCGGCGGAGACCCAGTACTTC. This gives the protein CASSGRPAETQYF.

The chain employs TRBV19 and TRBJ2-7; tentatively, D is TRBD1 (6 bases). Trimming took 5 bases from V and 6 from J, leaving 11 bases between them. This CDR3 has 12 residues. CDR1 is LNHDA and CDR2 is SQIVND in the germline V gene (reference sequence). The CDR3 reads CASSRDIGEQYF. CDR3 coding DNA: TGTGCCAGTAGTCGGGACATCGGCGAGCAGTACTTC.

This clonotype was observed a handful of times. The CDR3 sequence: CASSLEGQYYNEQFF. CDR3 sequence (DNA): TGTGCCAGCAGCTTAGAAGGACAGTACTACAATGAGCAGTTCTTC. V gene TRBV11-2 combines with J gene TRBJ2-1, with D tentatively TRBD1 (6 bases). V was clipped by 0 bases and J by 3 bases, with 9 bases between them. The CDR3 consists of 15 residues. CDR1 and CDR2 from the germline V gene are SGHAT and FQNNGV.

This clonotype was detected only a few times. The V call is TRBV18, the J call TRBJ1-5, with D unclear. The CDR3 runs 14 residues. The germline gives CDR1 KGHSH, CDR2 LQKENI. Trimming took 3 bases from V and 2 from J, leaving 8 bases between them. The CDR3 sequence is CASSPSKGNQPQHF. The CDR3 DNA is TGTGCCAGCTCACCGTCCAAGGGCAATCAGCCCCAGCATTTT.

The table lists this clonotype with a few counts. This chain connects TRBV12-3 or TRBV12-4 to TRBJ2-4; D may be TRBD2 (6 bases). Trimming removed 7 bases at V and 7 bases at J, with 14 bases between. This CDR3 spans 13 amino acids. The CDR3 here is CASTWAGRNIQYF. In DNA, the CDR3 is TGTGCCAGCACCTGGGCGGGAAGGAACATTCAGTACTTC.

This clonotype was seen more than once but under ten times. This rearrangement joins TRBV18 to TRBJ2-7, with TRBD2 matching over 15 bases. CDR1 and CDR2 (germline): KGHSH, LQKENI. J gave up 2 bases and V 1 base, and 9 bases lay outside the gene matches. The CDR3 is 19 amino acids. The CDR3 DNA reads as TGTGCCAGCTCACCACGGCGGACTAGCGGGAGGGCCGGTCCCTACGAGCAGTACTTC. Translation: CASSPRRTSGRAGPYEQYF.

This clonotype was seen more than once but under ten times. This chain links TRBV5-1 with TRBJ2-7; 11 bases line up with TRBD1. The germline gives CDR1 SGHRS, CDR2 YFSETQ. This CDR3 is built from 15 residues. The V segment lost 3 bases and the J segment 5 bases; nucleotides outside the gene matches: 7. DNA for the CDR3: TGCGCCAGCAGCTGGACCGGGACAGGGGGAAACGAGCAGTACTTC. Residues: CASSWTGTGGNEQYF.

This clonotype was picked up many times. This chain uses TRBV12-3 or TRBV12-4 with TRBJ1-3; D not resolved. CDR3 length: 10 residues. V lost 6 bases and J 5 bases, leaving 2 bases between the germline ends. The chain's CDR3 is CASSRNTIYF. The DNA for the CDR3 is TGTGCCAGCAGCCGAAACACCATATATTTT.